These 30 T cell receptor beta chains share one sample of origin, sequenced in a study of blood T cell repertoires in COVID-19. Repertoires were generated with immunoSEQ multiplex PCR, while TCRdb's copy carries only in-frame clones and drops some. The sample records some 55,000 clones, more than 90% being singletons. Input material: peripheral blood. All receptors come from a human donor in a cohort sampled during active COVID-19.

CDR3 residues: CASSYPGGEKTQYF. Written as DNA, the CDR3 is TGTGCCAGCAGTTACCCGGGGGGCGAAAAGACCCAGTACTTC. This sequence joins TRBV6-6 and TRBJ2-5; possible D gene TRBD2, 7 bases. The CDR3 runs to 14 residues. Trimming shortened V by 2 bases and J by 6 bases, and 13 bases separated the two germline ends. CDR1 is MNHNY and CDR2 is SVGAGI in the germline V gene (reference sequence).

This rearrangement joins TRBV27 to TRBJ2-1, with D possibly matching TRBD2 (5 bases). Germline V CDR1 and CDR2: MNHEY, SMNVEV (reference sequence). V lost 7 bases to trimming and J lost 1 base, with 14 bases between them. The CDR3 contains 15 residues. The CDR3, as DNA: TGTGCCAGCACCCAGGAGGCCCAATCCTACAATGAGCAGTTCTTC. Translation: CASTQEAQSYNEQFF.

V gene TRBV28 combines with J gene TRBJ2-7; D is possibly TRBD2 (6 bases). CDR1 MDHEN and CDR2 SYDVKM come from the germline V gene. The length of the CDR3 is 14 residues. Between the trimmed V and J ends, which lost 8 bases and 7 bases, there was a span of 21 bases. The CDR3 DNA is TGTGCCAGCCGTCTATCGAGCGGCGGGGAAGAGCAGTACGTC. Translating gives CASRLSSGGEEQYV.

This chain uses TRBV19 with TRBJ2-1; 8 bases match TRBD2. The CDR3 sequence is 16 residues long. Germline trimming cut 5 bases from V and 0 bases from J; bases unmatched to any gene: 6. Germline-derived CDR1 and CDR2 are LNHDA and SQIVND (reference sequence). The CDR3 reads CASSVLADYSYNEQFF. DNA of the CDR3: TGTGCCAGTAGTGTACTAGCGGACTACTCCTACAATGAGCAGTTCTTC. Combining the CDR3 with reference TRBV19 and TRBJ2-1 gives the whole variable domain DGGITQSPKYLFRKEGQNVTLSCEQNLNHDAMYWYRQDPGQGLRLIYYSQIVNDFQKGDIAEGYSVSREKKESFPLTVTSAQKNPTAFYLCASSVLADYSYNEQFFGPGTRLTVL.

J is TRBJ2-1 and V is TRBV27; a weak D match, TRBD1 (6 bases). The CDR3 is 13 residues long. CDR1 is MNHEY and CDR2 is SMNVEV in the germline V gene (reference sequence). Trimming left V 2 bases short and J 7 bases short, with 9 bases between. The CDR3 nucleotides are TGTGCCAGCAGTTTAGGACAGAATAATGAGCAGTTCTTC. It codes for CASSLGQNNEQFF.

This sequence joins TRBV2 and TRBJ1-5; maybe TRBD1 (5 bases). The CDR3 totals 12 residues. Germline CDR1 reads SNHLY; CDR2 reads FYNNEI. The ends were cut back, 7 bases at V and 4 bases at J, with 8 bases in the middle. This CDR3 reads CASTQGNQPQHF. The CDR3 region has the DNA TGTGCCAGCACCCAGGGAAATCAGCCCCAGCATTTT.

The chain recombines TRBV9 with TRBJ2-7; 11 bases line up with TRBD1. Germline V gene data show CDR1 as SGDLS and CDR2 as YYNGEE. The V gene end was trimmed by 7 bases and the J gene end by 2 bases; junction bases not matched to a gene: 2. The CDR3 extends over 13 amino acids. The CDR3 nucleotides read TGTGCCAGCGGGACAGGGGGTGCCTACGAGCAGTACTTC. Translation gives CASGTGGAYEQYF.

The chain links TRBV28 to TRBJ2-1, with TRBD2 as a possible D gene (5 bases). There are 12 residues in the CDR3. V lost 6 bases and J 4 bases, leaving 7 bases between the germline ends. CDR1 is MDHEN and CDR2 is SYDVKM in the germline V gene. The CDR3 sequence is CASSGDYNEQFF. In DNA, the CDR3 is TGTGCCAGCAGCGGGGATTACAATGAGCAGTTCTTC.

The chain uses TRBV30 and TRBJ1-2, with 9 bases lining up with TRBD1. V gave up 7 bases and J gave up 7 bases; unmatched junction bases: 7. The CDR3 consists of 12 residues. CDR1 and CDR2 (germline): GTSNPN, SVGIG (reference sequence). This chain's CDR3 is CAYDRGGFGYTF. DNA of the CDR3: TGTGCCTACGACAGGGGGGGATTTGGCTACACCTTC.

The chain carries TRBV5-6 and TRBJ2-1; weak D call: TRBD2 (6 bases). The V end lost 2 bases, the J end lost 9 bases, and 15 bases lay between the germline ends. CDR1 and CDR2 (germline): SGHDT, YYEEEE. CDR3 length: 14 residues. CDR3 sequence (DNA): TGTGCCAGCAGCTTTGGGGGGAGAAAAGGTGAGCAGTTCTTC. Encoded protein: CASSFGGRKGEQFF.

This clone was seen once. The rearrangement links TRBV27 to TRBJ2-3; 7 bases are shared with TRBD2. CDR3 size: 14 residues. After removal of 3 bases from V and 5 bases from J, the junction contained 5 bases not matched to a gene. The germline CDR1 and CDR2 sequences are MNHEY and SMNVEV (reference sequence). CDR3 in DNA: TGTGCCAGCAGTTTTGGCCTAGCGGTAGATACGCAGTATTTT. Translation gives CASSFGLAVDTQYF.

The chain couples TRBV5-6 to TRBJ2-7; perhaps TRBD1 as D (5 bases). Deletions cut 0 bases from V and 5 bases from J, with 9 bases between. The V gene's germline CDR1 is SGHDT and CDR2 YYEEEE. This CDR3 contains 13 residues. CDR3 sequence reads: CASSLVSGHEQYV. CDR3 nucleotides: TGTGCCAGCAGCTTGGTATCAGGGCACGAGCAGTACGTC.

CDR3 protein: CASSFRRRQGYGNTIYF. DNA of the CDR3: TGTGCCAGCAGTTTTAGAAGGAGACAGGGGTATGGAAACACCATATATTTT. V is TRBV28 and J is TRBJ1-3, with TRBD1 matching 8 bases. The CDR3 runs to 17 residues. V was clipped by 3 bases and J by 3 bases; unmatched bases: 10. CDR1 and CDR2 from the germline V gene are MDHEN and SYDVKM.

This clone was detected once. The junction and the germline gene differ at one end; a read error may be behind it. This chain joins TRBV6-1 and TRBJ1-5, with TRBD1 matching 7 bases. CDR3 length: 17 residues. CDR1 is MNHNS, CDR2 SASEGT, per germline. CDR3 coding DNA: TGTGCCAGCAGCGAAGACAGGGCGGTTGGGGTAAATCAGCCCCAGCATTTT. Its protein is CASSEDRAVGVNQPQHF.

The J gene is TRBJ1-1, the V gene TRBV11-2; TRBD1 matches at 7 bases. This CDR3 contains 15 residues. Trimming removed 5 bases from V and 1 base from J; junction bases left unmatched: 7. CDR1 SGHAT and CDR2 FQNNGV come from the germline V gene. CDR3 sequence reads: CASSTYRGWNTEAFF. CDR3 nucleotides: TGTGCCAGCAGCACATACAGGGGCTGGAACACTGAAGCTTTCTTT.

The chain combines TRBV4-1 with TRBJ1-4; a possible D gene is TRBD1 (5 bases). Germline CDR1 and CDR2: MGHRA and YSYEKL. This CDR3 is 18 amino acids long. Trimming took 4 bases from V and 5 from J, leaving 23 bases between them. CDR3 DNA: TGCGCCAGCAGCCTTATAGCAGGGAGGCCGTTTATAAATGAAAAACTGTTTTTT. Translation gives CASSLIAGRPFINEKLFF.

Here the CDR3 reads CSVGGAGGEAFF. CDR3 nucleotide sequence: TGCAGCGTTGGGGGAGCCGGAGGTGAAGCTTTCTTT. This chain links TRBV29-1 with TRBJ1-1; D remains ambiguous. The CDR3 totals 12 residues. Germline V gives CDR1 SQVTM, CDR2 ANQGSEA. Trimming took 4 bases from V and 7 from J, leaving 13 bases between them. Looking up the rest from reference TRBV29-1 and TRBJ1-1 gives the full variable domain: SAVISQKPSRDICQRGTSLTIQCQVDSQVTMMFWYRQQPGQSLTLIATANQGSEATYESGFVIDKFPISRPNLTFSTLTVSNMSPEDSSIYLCSVGGAGGEAFFGQGTRLTVV.

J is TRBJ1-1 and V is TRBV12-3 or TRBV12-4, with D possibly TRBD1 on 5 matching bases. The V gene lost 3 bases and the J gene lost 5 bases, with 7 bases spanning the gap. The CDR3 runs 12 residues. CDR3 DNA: TGTGCCAGCAGTTTCGGGGGGACTGAAGCTTTCTTT. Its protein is CASSFGGTEAFF.

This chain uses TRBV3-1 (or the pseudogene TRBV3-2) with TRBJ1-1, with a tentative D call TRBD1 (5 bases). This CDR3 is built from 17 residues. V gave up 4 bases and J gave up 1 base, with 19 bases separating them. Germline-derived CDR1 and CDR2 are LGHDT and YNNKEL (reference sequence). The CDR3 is CASSPPGAHHGNTEAFF. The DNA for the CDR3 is TGTGCCAGCAGCCCCCCTGGGGCTCACCATGGGAACACTGAAGCTTTCTTT.

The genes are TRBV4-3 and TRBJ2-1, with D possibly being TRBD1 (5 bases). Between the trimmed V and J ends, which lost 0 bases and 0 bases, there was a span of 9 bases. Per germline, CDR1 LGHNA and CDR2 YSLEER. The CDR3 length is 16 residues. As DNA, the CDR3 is TGCGCCAGCAGCCAAGAGTGGGGCAGCTCCTACAATGAGCAGTTCTTC. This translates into CASSQEWGSSYNEQFF.

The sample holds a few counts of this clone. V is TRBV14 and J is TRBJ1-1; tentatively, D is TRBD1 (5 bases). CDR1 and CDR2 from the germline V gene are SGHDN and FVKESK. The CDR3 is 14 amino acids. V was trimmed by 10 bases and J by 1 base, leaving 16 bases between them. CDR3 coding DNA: TGTGCCATTCTACGGCAGGGCAGGAACACTGAAGCTTTCTTT. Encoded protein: CAILRQGRNTEAFF.

In DNA, the CDR3 is TGCGCCAGCAGCTTTCTTCCGGGACAGGGTGGGAATGAGCAGTTCTTC. This encodes CASSFLPGQGGNEQFF. The rearrangement uses TRBV5-1 and TRBJ2-1, with 9 nucleotides matching TRBD1. Per germline, CDR1 SGHRS and CDR2 YFSETQ. V dropped 2 bases and J dropped 7; count of bases not matched to a gene: 10. The CDR3 has 16 amino acids.

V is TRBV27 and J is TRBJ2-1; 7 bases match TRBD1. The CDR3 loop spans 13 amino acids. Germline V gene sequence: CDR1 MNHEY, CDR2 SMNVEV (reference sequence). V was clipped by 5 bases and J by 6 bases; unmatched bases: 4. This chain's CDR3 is CASSKTGINEQFF. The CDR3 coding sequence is TGTGCCAGCAGTAAGACAGGGATCAATGAGCAGTTCTTC.

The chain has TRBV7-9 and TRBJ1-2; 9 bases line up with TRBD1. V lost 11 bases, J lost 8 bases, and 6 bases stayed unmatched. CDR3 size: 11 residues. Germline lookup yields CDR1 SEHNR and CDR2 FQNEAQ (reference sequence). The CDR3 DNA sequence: TGTGCCTTCAGGACAGGGGAAGGCTACACCTTC. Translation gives CAFRTGEGYTF. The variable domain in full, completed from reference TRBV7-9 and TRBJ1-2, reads DTGVSQNPRHKITKRGQNVTFRCDPISEHNRLYWYRQTLGQGPEFLTYFQNEAQLEKSRLLSDRFSAERPKGSFSTLEIQRTEQGDSAMYLCAFRTGEGYTFGSGTRLTVV.

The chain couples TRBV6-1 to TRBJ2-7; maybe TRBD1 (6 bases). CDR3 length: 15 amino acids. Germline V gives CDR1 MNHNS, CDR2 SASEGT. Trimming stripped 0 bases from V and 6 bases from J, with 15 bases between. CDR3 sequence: CASSEAAGANVEQYF. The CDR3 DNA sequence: TGTGCCAGCAGTGAAGCCGCAGGGGCGAACGTCGAGCAGTACTTC.

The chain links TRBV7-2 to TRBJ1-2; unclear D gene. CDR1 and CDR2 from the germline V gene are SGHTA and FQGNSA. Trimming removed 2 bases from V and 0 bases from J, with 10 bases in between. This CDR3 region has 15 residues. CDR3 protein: CASSLNSLANYGYTF. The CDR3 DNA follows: TGTGCCAGCAGCTTAAACTCACTAGCTAACTATGGCTACACCTTC.

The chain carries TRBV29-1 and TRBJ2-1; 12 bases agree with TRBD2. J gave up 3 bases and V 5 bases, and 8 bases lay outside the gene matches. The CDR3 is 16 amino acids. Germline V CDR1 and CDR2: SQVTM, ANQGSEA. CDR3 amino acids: CSVLAGGVQDYNEQFF. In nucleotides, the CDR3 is TGCAGCGTTCTAGCGGGGGGGGTCCAGGACTACAATGAGCAGTTCTTC.

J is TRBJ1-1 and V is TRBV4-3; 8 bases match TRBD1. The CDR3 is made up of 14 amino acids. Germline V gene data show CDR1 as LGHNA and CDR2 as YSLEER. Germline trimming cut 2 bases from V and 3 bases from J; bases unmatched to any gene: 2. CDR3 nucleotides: TGCGCCAGCAGCCAATTGACAGGGGACACTGAAGCTTTCTTT. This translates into CASSQLTGDTEAFF.

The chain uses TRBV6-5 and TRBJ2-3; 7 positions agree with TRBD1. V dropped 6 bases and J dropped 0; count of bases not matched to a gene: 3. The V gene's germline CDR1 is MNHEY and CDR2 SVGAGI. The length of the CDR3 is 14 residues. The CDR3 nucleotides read TGTGCCAGCAGCCCGGGACAGAGCACAGATACGCAGTATTTT. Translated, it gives CASSPGQSTDTQYF.

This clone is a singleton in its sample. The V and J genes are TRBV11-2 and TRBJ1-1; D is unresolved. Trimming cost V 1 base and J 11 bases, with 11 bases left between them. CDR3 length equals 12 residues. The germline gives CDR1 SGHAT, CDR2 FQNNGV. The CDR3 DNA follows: TGTGCCAGCAGCTTAGGTGGCCCGTCGGCTTTCTTT. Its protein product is CASSLGGPSAFF.